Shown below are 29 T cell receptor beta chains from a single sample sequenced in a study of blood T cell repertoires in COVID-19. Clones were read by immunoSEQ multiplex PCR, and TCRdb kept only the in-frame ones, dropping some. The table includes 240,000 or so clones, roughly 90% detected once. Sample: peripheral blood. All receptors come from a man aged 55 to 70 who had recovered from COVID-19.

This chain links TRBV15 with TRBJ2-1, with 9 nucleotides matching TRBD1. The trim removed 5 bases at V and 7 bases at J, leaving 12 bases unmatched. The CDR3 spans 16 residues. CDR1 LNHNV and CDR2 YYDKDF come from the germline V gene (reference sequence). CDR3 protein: CATSAKRTGVMNEQFF. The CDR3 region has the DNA TGTGCCACCAGCGCCAAGAGGACAGGGGTTATGAATGAGCAGTTCTTC.

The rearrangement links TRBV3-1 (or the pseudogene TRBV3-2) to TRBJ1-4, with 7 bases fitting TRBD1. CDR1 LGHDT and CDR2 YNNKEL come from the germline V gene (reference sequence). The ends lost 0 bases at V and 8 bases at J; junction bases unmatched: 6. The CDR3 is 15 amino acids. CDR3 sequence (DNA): TGTGCCAGCAGCCAAGATGGACAGGAGTGGGAAAAACTGTTTTTT. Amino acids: CASSQDGQEWEKLFF.

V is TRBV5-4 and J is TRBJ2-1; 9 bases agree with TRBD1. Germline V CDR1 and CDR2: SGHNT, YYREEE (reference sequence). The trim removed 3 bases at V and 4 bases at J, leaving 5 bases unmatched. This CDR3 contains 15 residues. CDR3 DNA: TGTGCCAGCAGCTGGGACGGGACAGGGTACAATGAGCAGTTCTTC. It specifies CASSWDGTGYNEQFF.

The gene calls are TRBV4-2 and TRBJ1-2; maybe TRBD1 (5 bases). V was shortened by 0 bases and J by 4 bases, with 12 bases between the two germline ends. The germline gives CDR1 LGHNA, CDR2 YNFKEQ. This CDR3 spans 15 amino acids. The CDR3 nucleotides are TGTGCCAGCAGCCAAGAGGGGCAGGGAGGCTATGGCTACACCTTC. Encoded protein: CASSQEGQGGYGYTF.

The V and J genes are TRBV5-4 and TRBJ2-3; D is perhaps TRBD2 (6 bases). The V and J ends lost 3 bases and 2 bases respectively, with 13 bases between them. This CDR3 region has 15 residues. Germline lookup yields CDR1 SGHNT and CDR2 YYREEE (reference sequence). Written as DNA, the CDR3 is TGTGCCAGCAGCTCTTTAGCGGCGGCCACAGATACGCAGTATTTT. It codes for CASSSLAAATDTQYF.

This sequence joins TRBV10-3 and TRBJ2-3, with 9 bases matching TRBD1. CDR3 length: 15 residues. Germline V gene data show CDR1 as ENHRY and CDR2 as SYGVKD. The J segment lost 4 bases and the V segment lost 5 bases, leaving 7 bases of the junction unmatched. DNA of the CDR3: TGTGCCATCAGTAGGGGACAGGGTAGGGCAGATACGCAGTATTTT. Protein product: CAISRGQGRADTQYF.

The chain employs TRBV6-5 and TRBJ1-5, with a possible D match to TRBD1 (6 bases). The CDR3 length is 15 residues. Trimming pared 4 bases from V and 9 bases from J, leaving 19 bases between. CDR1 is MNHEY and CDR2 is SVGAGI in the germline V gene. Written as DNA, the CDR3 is TGTGCCAGCAGTTCTACAGGCACAGGGACCCGGCCCCAGCATTTT. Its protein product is CASSSTGTGTRPQHF.

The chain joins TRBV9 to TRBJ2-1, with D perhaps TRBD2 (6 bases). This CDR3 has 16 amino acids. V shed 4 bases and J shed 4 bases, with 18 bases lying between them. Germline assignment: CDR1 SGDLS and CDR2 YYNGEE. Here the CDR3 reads CASSRGSTRLYNEQFF. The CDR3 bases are TGTGCCAGCAGCCGGGGGTCCACCCGTCTTTACAATGAGCAGTTCTTC.

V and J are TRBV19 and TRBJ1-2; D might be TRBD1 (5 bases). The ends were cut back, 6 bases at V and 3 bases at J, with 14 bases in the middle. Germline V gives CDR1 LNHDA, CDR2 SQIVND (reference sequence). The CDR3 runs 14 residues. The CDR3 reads CASREAGFHYGYTF. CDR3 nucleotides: TGTGCCAGTAGAGAGGCAGGGTTTCACTATGGCTACACCTTC.

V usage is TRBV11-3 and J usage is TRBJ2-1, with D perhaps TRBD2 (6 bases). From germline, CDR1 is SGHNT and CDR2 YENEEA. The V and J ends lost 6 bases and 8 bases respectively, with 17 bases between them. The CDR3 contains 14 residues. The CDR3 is CASRSGQEGHEQFF. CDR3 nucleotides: TGTGCCAGCAGATCGGGTCAGGAGGGCCATGAGCAGTTCTTC.

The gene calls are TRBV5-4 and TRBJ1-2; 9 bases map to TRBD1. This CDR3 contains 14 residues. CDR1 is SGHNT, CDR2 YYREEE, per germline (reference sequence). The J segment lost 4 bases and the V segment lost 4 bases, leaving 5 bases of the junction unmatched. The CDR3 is CASSAGDRAYGYTF. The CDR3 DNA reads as TGTGCCAGCAGCGCGGGGGACAGGGCCTATGGCTACACCTTC.

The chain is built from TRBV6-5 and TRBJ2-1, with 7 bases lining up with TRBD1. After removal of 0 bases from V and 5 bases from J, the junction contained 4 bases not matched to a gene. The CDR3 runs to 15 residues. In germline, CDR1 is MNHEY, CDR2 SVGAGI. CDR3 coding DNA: TGTGCCAGCAGTTACTCGGGACAGTGGGACAATGAGCAGTTCTTC. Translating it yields CASSYSGQWDNEQFF.

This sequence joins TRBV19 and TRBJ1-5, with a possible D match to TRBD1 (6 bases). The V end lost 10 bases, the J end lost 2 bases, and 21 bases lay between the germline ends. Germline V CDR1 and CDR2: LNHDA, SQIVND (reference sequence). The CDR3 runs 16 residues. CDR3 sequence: CATDGPPGGRNQPQHF. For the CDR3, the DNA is TGTGCCACCGATGGACCTCCCGGGGGGCGCAATCAGCCCCAGCATTTT.

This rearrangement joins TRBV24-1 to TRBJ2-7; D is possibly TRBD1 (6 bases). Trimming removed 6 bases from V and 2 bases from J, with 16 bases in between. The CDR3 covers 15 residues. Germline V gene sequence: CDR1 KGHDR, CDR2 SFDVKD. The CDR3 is CATSKRGLTTYEQYF. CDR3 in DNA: TGTGCCACCAGTAAAAGGGGGTTGACTACCTACGAGCAGTACTTC.

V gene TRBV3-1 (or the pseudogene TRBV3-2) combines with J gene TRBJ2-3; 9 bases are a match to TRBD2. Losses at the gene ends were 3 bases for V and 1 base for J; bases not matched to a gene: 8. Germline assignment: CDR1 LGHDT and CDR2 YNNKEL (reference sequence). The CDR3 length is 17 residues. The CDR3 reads CASSHQLGLARTDTQYF. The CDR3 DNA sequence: TGTGCCAGCAGCCACCAATTGGGACTAGCCCGCACAGATACGCAGTATTTT.

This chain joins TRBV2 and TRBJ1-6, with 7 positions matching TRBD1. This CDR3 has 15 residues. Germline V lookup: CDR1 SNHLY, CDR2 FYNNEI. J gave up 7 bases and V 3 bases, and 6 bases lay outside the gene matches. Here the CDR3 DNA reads TGTGCCAGCAGTGACAAACAGGGGAGAAATTCACCCCTCCACTTT. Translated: CASSDKQGRNSPLHF. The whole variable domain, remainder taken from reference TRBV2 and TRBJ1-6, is EPEVTQTPSHQVTQMGQEVILRCVPISNHLYFYWYRQILGQKVEFLVSFYNNEISEKSEIFDDQFSVERPDGSNFTLKIRSTKLEDSAMYFCASSDKQGRNSPLHFGNGTRLTVT.

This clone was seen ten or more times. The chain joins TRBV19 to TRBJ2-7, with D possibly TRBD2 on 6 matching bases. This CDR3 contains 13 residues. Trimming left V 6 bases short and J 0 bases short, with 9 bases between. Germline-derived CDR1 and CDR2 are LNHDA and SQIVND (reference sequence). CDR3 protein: CASREGSSYEQYF. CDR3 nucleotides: TGTGCCAGTAGGGAGGGCTCCTCCTACGAGCAGTACTTC.

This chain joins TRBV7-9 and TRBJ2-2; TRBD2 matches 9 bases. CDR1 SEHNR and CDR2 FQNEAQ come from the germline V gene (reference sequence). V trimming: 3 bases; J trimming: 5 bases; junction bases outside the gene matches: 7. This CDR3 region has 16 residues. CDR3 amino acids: CASSLAGGPGTGELFF. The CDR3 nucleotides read TGTGCCAGCAGCTTGGCGGGGGGGCCGGGAACCGGGGAGCTGTTTTTT. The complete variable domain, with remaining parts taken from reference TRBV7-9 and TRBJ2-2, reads DTGVSQNPRHKITKRGQNVTFRCDPISEHNRLYWYRQTLGQGPEFLTYFQNEAQLEKSRLLSDRFSAERPKGSFSTLEIQRTEQGDSAMYLCASSLAGGPGTGELFFGEGSRLTVL.

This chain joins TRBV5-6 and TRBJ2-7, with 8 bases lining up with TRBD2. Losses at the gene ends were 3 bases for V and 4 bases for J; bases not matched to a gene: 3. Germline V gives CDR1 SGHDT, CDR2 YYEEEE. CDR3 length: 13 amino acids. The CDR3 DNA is TGTGCCAGCAGCTCCACTAGCGGATACGAGCAGTACTTC. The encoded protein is CASSSTSGYEQYF.

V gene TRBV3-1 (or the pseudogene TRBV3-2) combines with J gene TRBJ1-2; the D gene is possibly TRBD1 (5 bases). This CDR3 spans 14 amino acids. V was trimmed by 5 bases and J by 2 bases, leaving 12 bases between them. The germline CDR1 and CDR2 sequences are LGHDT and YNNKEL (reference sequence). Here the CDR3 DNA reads TGTGCCAGCAGCTCCCAGGGATACAACTATGGCTACACCTTC. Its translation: CASSSQGYNYGYTF.

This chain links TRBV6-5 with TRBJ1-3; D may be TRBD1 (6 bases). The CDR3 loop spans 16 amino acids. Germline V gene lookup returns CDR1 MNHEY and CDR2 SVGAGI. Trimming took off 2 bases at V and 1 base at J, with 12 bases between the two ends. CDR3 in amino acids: CASSYNRAFSGNTIYF. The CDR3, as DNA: TGTGCCAGCAGTTACAACAGGGCCTTTTCTGGAAACACCATATATTTT.

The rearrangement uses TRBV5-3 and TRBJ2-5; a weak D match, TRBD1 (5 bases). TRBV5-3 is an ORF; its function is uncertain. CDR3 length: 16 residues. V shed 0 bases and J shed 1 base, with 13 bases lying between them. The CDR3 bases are TGTGCCAGAAGCTTGGGGCAGGGCAAATCCCAAGAGACCCAGTACTTC. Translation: CARSLGQGKSQETQYF.

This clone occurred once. This CDR3 reads CASSPTAATGANNYGYTF. The CDR3 bases are TGTGCCAGCAGCCCTACGGCCGCGACAGGGGCTAACAACTATGGCTACACCTTC. The J gene is TRBJ1-2, the V gene TRBV6-2 or TRBV6-3; 8 positions match TRBD1. This CDR3 has 18 residues. V shed 6 bases, J shed 2 bases, and the junction held 17 bases outside the gene matches. CDR1 and CDR2 from the germline V gene are MNHEY and SVGEGT.

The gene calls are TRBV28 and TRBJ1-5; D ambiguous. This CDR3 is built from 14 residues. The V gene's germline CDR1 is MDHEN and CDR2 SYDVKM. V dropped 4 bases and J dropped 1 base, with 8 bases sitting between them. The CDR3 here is CASSSRVSNQPQHF. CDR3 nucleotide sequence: TGTGCCAGCAGTTCTCGGGTCAGCAATCAGCCCCAGCATTTT.

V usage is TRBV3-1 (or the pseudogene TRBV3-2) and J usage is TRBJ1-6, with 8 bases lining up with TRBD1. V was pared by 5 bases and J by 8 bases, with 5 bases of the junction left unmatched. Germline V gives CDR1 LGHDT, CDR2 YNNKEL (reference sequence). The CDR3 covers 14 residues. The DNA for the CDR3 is TGTGCCAGCAGCGGGGACAGGTCGGATTCACCCCTCCACTTT. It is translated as CASSGDRSDSPLHF.

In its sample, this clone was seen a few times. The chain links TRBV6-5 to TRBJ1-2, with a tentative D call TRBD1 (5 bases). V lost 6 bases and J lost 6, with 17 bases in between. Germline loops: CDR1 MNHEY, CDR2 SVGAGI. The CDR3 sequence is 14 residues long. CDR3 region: CASSTIWGENGYTF. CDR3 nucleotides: TGTGCCAGCAGCACAATATGGGGGGAAAATGGCTACACCTTC.

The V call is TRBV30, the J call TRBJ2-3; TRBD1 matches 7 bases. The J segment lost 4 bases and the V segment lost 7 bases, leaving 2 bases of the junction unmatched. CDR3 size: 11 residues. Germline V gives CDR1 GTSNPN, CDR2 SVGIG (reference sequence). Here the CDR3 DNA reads TGTGCCTTCGACAGGGCAGATACGCAGTATTTT. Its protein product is CAFDRADTQYF.

The CDR3 region is CAWTTAGYGEAFF. As DNA, the CDR3 is TGTGCCTGGACGACTGCAGGGTATGGAGAAGCTTTCTTT. The V call is TRBV30, the J call TRBJ1-1; D perhaps matches TRBD1 (5 bases). V was trimmed by 4 bases and J by 8 bases, leaving 17 bases between them. The CDR3 runs 13 residues. Germline CDR1 is GTSNPN and CDR2 is SVGIG (reference sequence).

The CDR3 DNA reads as TGCGCCAGCAGCCGGGGAGGGACTTATGGCTACACCTTC. This translates into CASSRGGTYGYTF. This chain joins TRBV23-1 and TRBJ1-2, with a weak D call TRBD1 (5 bases). TRBV23-1 is identified as an open reading frame with a role that is uncertain. The CDR3 has 13 residues. V was trimmed by 6 bases and J by 5 bases, leaving 13 bases between them.